One sample yielded the 8 T cell receptor beta chains listed below, sequenced in a study of T cell changes during pregnancy in multiple sclerosis. Profiling relied on immunoSEQ multiplex PCR, and the TCRdb table lists in-frame clones only, not all of them. Of 75,000 to 90,000 clones in the sample, about 90% were seen once. The sequenced sample was PBMCs, obtained in the first trimester of pregnancy. The source is a female donor in good health, serving as a control in a pregnancy study. Some clones in this sample may be carry-over from other donors' samples.

In this sample, this clone turned up a few times. This chain connects TRBV27 to TRBJ2-3; D possibly corresponds to TRBD2 (7 bases). The CDR3 totals 14 residues. V gave up 7 bases and J gave up 6 bases, with 17 bases separating them. Germline V lookup: CDR1 MNHEY, CDR2 SMNVEV (reference sequence). DNA of the CDR3: TGTGCCAGCACTCTGGGGGGGGGCCTTGATACGCAGTATTTT. Translating it yields CASTLGGGLDTQYF.

This chain links TRBV4-1 with TRBJ2-2; 12 nucleotides line up with TRBD2. Unmatched junction bases numbered 3, after V lost 2 bases and J lost 5 bases. This CDR3 contains 16 residues. The germline gives CDR1 MGHRA, CDR2 YSYEKL. The DNA of the CDR3 is TGCGCCAGCAGCCAATACCTAGCGGGGGGGACCGGGGAGCTGTTTTTT. Amino acids: CASSQYLAGGTGELFF.

The chain joins TRBV15 to TRBJ2-7, with D maybe TRBD2 (5 bases). Germline V gene lookup returns CDR1 LNHNV and CDR2 YYDKDF (reference sequence). This CDR3 has 15 residues. Trimming stripped 5 bases from V and 3 bases from J, with 17 bases between. The CDR3: CATSRWWTPIYEQYF. CDR3 DNA sequence: TGTGCCACCAGCCGCTGGTGGACTCCTATCTACGAGCAGTACTTC.

The chain combines TRBV27 with TRBJ2-7, with TRBD1 as a possible D gene (5 bases). This CDR3 has 15 residues. Looked up from germline, CDR1 is MNHEY and CDR2 is SMNVEV (reference sequence). V was cut by 5 bases and J by 0 bases, with 14 bases left in between. CDR3 bases: TGTGCCAGCAGTGTTGACAGATCAAACTCCTACGAGCAGTACTTC. This codes for CASSVDRSNSYEQYF.

The chain has TRBV27 and TRBJ2-5; D possibly corresponds to TRBD2 (6 bases). Germline CDR1 is MNHEY and CDR2 is SMNVEV (reference sequence). This CDR3 has 16 amino acids. V lost 2 bases and J 1 base, leaving 14 bases between the germline ends. The CDR3 sequence is CASSLVGGTPQETQYF. DNA of the CDR3: TGTGCCAGCAGTTTAGTTGGGGGGACTCCCCAAGAGACCCAGTACTTC.

This clone was seen more than once but under ten times. The V gene is TRBV30, the J gene TRBJ1-6, with D hard to call. The V and J ends lost 5 bases and 10 bases respectively, with 15 bases between them. From germline, CDR1 is GTSNPN and CDR2 SVGIG (reference sequence). This CDR3 has 13 residues. CDR3 coding DNA: TGTGCCTGGGACTTGGCGGGGAGGTCACCCCTCCACTTT. Translated, it gives CAWDLAGRSPLHF.

The chain is built from TRBV7-2 and TRBJ2-1; a possible D gene is TRBD2 (6 bases). CDR1 and CDR2 (germline): SGHTA, FQGNSA. The CDR3 consists of 13 residues. Trimming left V 4 bases short and J 8 bases short, with 12 bases between. CDR3 sequence (DNA): TGTGCCAGCAGCTGGAGGGGTGGGCATGAGCAGTTCTTC. Translating gives CASSWRGGHEQFF.

CDR3 sequence reads: CASTLEDNEQFF. CDR3 nucleotides: TGTGCCAGCACCCTGGAGGACAATGAGCAGTTCTTC. The V gene is TRBV28, the J gene TRBJ2-1; possible D gene TRBD2, 5 bases. Trimming took off 7 bases at V and 5 bases at J, with 9 bases between the two ends. Germline assignment: CDR1 MDHEN and CDR2 SYDVKM. The CDR3 has 12 residues.